Listed below are T cell receptor beta chains from one sample, sequenced in a study of shared clonotypes between healthy human individuals. Profiled with immunoSEQ multiplex PCR; TCRdb holds only in-frame clones, not every one. This sample has some 900,000 clones, with about three quarters found just once. The sample was memory CD4+ T cells sorted from blood. These receptor sequences come from a man between 18 and 29 years old in good health. Both conserved end residues are part of each CDR3. D genes are given only for firm matches. The size of a clone is reported for some rows only, either as once, few or many, or as a class for expanded clones.

.	TRBV6-6	few	TRBJ2-7	CASRPSASSYEQYF	TGTGCCAGCAGACCTAGCGCGAGCTCCTACGAGCAGTACTTC
.	TRBV5-1	.	TRBJ2-7	CASSLAGLYEQYF	TGCGCCAGCAGCTTGGCAGGGCTCTACGAGCAGTACTTC
.	TRBV7-9	.	TRBJ1-6	CASSSGSGTLNSPLHF	TGTGCCAGCAGCTCGGGTTCCGGGACACTTAATTCACCCCTCCACTTT
.	TRBV18	.	TRBJ1-1	CASSPGGEGTEAFF	TGTGCCAGCTCACCGGGGGGGGAGGGCACTGAAGCTTTCTTT
TRBD1	TRBV4-3	.	TRBJ2-1	CASSQDATGGYNEQFF	TGCGCCAGCAGCCAAGATGCGACAGGGGGCTACAATGAGCAGTTCTTC
TRBD2	TRBV7-9	.	TRBJ2-1	CASSTTSGGADEQFF	TGTGCCAGCAGCACCACTAGCGGGGGGGCCGATGAGCAGTTCTTC
.	TRBV9	.	TRBJ2-1	CASSVNNEQFF	TGTGCCAGCAGCGTAAACAATGAGCAGTTCTTC
.	TRBV18	few	TRBJ2-1	CASSPKNNEQFF	TGTGCCAGCTCACCAAAGAACAATGAGCAGTTCTTC
TRBD1	TRBV7-9	once	TRBJ1-2	CASSQRGSGGEYGYTF	TGTGCCAGCAGCCAGCGGGGGTCAGGGGGCGAGTATGGCTACACCTTC
.	TRBV2	.	TRBJ1-6	CASSRGHLTLGNSPLHF	TGTGCCAGCAGCCGAGGACACCTTACCCTCGGGAATTCACCCCTCCACTTT
TRBD1	TRBV27	.	TRBJ1-1	CASTQSAGGFRTEAFF	TGTGCCAGCACCCAATCGGCAGGGGGCTTTAGGACTGAAGCTTTCTTT
.	TRBV28	.	TRBJ2-7	CASSTGPRDQYF	TGTGCCAGCAGTACGGGGCCCCGTGATCAGTACTTC
.	TRBV21-1	.	TRBJ1-1	CASSKSSPPRREPEAFF	TGTGCCAGCAGCAAAAGCTCTCCCCCACGGAGGGAGCCTGAAGCTTTCTTT
.	TRBV4-3	.	TRBJ1-1	CASSQEPGTPNTEAFF	TGCGCCAGCAGCCAAGAACCTGGGACACCGAACACTGAAGCTTTCTTT
TRBD2	TRBV7-2	.	TRBJ2-5	CASSRRLAGGQETQYF	TGTGCCAGCAGCCGCAGACTAGCGGGGGGCCAAGAGACCCAGTACTTC
TRBD1	TRBV6-6	once	TRBJ1-2	CASRGSPGQGTYGYTF	TGTGCCAGCAGAGGATCACCGGGACAGGGAACCTATGGCTACACCTTC
.	TRBV29-1	.	TRBJ2-7	CSVEDGPIYEQYF	TGCAGCGTTGAAGACGGGCCGATCTACGAGCAGTACTTC
TRBD1	TRBV6-6	.	TRBJ2-5	CASSYPGTDETQYF	TGTGCCAGCAGTTACCCCGGGACAGATGAGACCCAGTACTTC
.	TRBV6-1	few	TRBJ2-7	CASSEEVSYEQYF	TGTGCCAGCAGTGAAGAGGTTTCCTACGAGCAGTACTTC
.	TRBV4-2	.	TRBJ2-1	CASSQVQMDYNEQFF	TGTGCCAGCAGCCAAGTGCAGATGGACTACAATGAGCAGTTCTTC
TRBD2	TRBV5-4	.	TRBJ2-7	CASSRPGGGSYEQYF	TGTGCCAGCAGCCGGCCGGGCGGGGGATCCTACGAGCAGTACTTC
.	TRBV6-1	.	TRBJ2-7	CASSNLADLVGEQYF	TGTGCCAGCAGTAACTTAGCGGACTTGGTAGGGGAGCAGTACTTC
TRBD1	TRBV10-2	.	TRBJ2-7	CASSRDRDYEQYF	TGCGCCAGCAGCCGTGACAGGGACTACGAGCAGTACTTC
TRBD1	TRBV5-5	.	TRBJ2-3	CASELTGGRSTDTQYF	TGTGCCAGCGAGCTGACAGGGGGCCGTTCGACAGATACGCAGTATTTT
.	TRBV5-4	.	TRBJ2-5	CASSLAPAETQYF	TGTGCCAGCAGCTTGGCCCCAGCAGAGACCCAGTACTTC
.	TRBV9	.	TRBJ1-4	CASSVVGTTNEKLFF	TGTGCCAGCAGCGTAGTGGGGACAACTAATGAAAAACTGTTTTTT
TRBD1	TRBV28	.	TRBJ1-2	CASSSTGGGYTF	TGTGCCAGCAGTTCGACAGGGGGTGGCTACACCTTC
.	TRBV12-2	.	TRBJ1-3	CASIQGCGNTIYF	TGTGCAAGTATCCAGGGATGTGGAAACACCATATATTTT
.	TRBV30	.	TRBJ2-5	CAWSVSGGSKTQYF	TGTGCCTGGAGTGTATCTGGAGGTAGTAAGACCCAGTACTTC
.	TRBV7-8	once	TRBJ1-5	CASSRGDPNQPQHF	TGTGCCAGCAGCCGCGGGGACCCCAATCAGCCCCAGCATTTT
.	TRBV5-1	.	TRBJ1-1	CASSLGPWETPFF	TGCGCCAGCAGCTTGGGGCCCTGGGAAACGCCTTTCTTT
.	TRBV6-5	.	TRBJ2-2	CASRLQGPGTGELFF	TGTGCCAGCAGGCTACAGGGTCCGGGCACCGGGGAGCTGTTTTTT
.	TRBV7-2	.	TRBJ1-1	CASSFGRTFIDQAFF	TGTGCCAGCAGCTTCGGTCGGACCTTTATTGACCAAGCTTTCTTT
TRBD1	TRBV10-3	once	TRBJ1-6	CAISEDRGWSPLHF	TGTGCCATCAGTGAAGACAGGGGTTGGTCACCCCTCCACTTT
.	TRBV19	.	TRBJ2-4	CASGSGFVGNIQYF	TGTGCCAGTGGGTCGGGATTCGTGGGAAACATTCAGTACTTC
.	TRBV2	few	TRBJ2-5	CASKSVTQYF	TGTGCCAGCAAGAGTGTGACCCAGTACTTC
TRBD2	TRBV7-2	.	TRBJ2-7	CASTSFTRLAPQYF	TGTGCCAGCACCTCATTTACCCGACTAGCACCGCAGTACTTC
.	TRBV7-2	.	TRBJ1-3	CASSSPPWTDKNTIYF	TGTGCCAGCAGCTCCCCCCCCTGGACAGATAAAAACACCATATATTTT
TRBD2	TRBV7-9	.	TRBJ2-3	CASFRLAGSDTQYF	TGTGCCAGCTTTAGACTAGCGGGTTCAGATACGCAGTATTTT
TRBD2	TRBV9	.	TRBJ2-1	CASSVARGVSGGGSSYNEQFF	TGTGCCAGCAGCGTAGCCAGAGGAGTTTCCGGCGGGGGGAGCTCCTACAATGAGCAGTTCTTC
.	TRBV2	.	TRBJ2-7	CASSEDISSSYEQYF	TGTGCCAGCAGTGAAGATATTAGCTCCTCCTACGAGCAGTACTTC
.	TRBV7-2	.	TRBJ2-1	CASSSTPGNEQFF	TGTGCCAGCAGCTCAACCCCCGGGAATGAGCAGTTCTTC
.	TRBV19	few	TRBJ1-4	CASNGREHEKLFF	TGTGCCAGTAACGGCAGGGAGCACGAAAAACTGTTTTTT
TRBD1	TRBV13	.	TRBJ2-2	CASSLARTGNTGELFF	TGTGCCAGCAGCTTAGCCCGGACAGGGAACACCGGGGAGCTGTTTTTT
TRBD2	TRBV7-8	.	TRBJ2-1	CASSFGLAGYNEQFF	TGTGCCAGCAGCTTCGGACTAGCGGGGTACAATGAGCAGTTCTTC
.	TRBV18	.	TRBJ1-1	CASSPSMDTEAFF	TGTGCCAGCTCACCGTCCATGGACACTGAAGCTTTCTTT
TRBD2	TRBV5-4	.	TRBJ2-2	CASSLGAGNTGELFF	TGTGCCAGCAGCTTAGGAGCGGGAAACACCGGGGAGCTGTTTTTT
.	TRBV11-2	.	TRBJ2-5	CASSPGTVGETQYF	TGTGCCAGCAGCCCAGGGACGGTCGGGGAGACCCAGTACTTC
.	TRBV6-8	once	TRBJ1-5	CASSLNLVCRTVNQPQHF	TGTGCCAGCAGCCTCAACTTGGTCTGTCGGACAGTTAATCAGCCCCAGCATTTT
.	TRBV7-9	.	TRBJ2-7	CASSLAADKPYEQYF	TGTGCCAGCAGCTTAGCGGCAGATAAACCCTACGAGCAGTACTTC